A single sample is the source of the 20 T cell receptor beta chains below, sequenced in a study of shared clonotypes between healthy human individuals. Clones were read by immunoSEQ multiplex PCR, and TCRdb kept only the in-frame ones, dropping some. The data hold approximately 1.5 million clones, with about 98.5% observed a single time. Sequenced: naive CD4+ T cells sorted from blood. Subset here: CD45RA+ positively selected. The source of these receptors is a man younger than 45 in good health.

Points on this clone: Other DNA variants within this sample encode the same CDR3. The rearrangement joins TRBV5-1 to TRBJ2-7, with a weak D call TRBD2 (5 bases). The CDR3 extends over 14 amino acids. Germline V CDR1 and CDR2: SGHRS, YFSETQ. V shed 3 bases and J shed 3 bases, with 13 bases lying between them. CDR3 nucleotide sequence: TGCGCCAGCAGCTCGACCGGACTTGTCTACGAGCAGTACTTC. The encoded protein is CASSSTGLVYEQYF.

The V gene is TRBV18, the J gene TRBJ1-1; D is undetermined. This CDR3 has 15 residues. The ends were cut back, 3 bases at V and 3 bases at J, with 14 bases in the middle. The germline V gene has CDR1 KGHSH and CDR2 LQKENI. Written as DNA, the CDR3 is TGTGCCAGCTCACCCACCGCTGTTAGGGACACTGAAGCTTTCTTT. This codes for CASSPTAVRDTEAFF.

Points on this clone: Other DNA sequences in the sample encode the same CDR3. The V call is TRBV6-5, the J call TRBJ2-1; 8 bases match TRBD2. J lost 2 bases, V lost 2 bases, and 2 bases had no gene match. This CDR3 comprises 15 residues. Germline values: CDR1 MNHEY, CDR2 SVGAGI. The DNA for the CDR3 is TGTGCCAGCAGTTACCGGGGGGGGACCTACAATGAGCAGTTCTTC. Translation gives CASSYRGGTYNEQFF.

The rearrangement joins TRBV28 to TRBJ2-3; 8 bases map to TRBD2. The V segment lost 4 bases and the J segment 3 bases; nucleotides outside the gene matches: 9. This CDR3 has 16 residues. The germline V gene encodes CDR1 MDHEN and CDR2 SYDVKM. Here the CDR3 reads CASSSQAGDRTDTQYF. Written as DNA, the CDR3 is TGTGCCAGCAGTTCCCAAGCGGGAGATCGGACAGATACGCAGTATTTT.

V gene TRBV9 combines with J gene TRBJ2-7, with D perhaps matching TRBD1 or TRBD2 (5 bases each). CDR1 is SGDLS, CDR2 YYNGEE, per germline. This CDR3 is 14 amino acids long. V lost 0 bases to trimming and J lost 2 bases, with 9 bases between them. The CDR3 loop is CASSVVGEPYEQYF. In DNA form, the CDR3 reads TGTGCCAGCAGCGTAGTGGGGGAGCCCTACGAGCAGTACTTC.

This clone was counted a single time. The chain links TRBV29-1 to TRBJ2-1, with no clear D. This CDR3 has 13 amino acids. The germline V gene has CDR1 SQVTM and CDR2 ANQGSEA. The ends were cut back, 2 bases at V and 5 bases at J, with 10 bases in the middle. DNA of the CDR3: TGCAGCGTTGAAAGTAGAACCGACAATGAGCAGTTCTTC. Translating it yields CSVESRTDNEQFF.

To note about this clone: Germline and junction disagree at one end, which may indicate a read error. The V call is TRBV5-1, the J call TRBJ2-5, with 7 bases lining up with TRBD1. The germline gives CDR1 SGHRS, CDR2 YFSETQ. The CDR3 extends over 15 amino acids. The CDR3 region has the DNA TGTGCCAGCAGCAAGGGACAGACGTACCAAGAGACCCAGTACTTC. Its protein is CASSKGQTYQETQYF. The whole variable domain, remainder taken from reference TRBV5-1 and TRBJ2-5, is KAGVTQTPRYLIKTRGQQVTLSCSPISGHRSVSWYQQTPGQGLQFLFEYFSETQRNKGNFPGRFSGRQFSNSRSEMNVSTLELGDSALYLCASSKGQTYQETQYFGPGTRLLVL.

This chain links TRBV25-1 with TRBJ2-3; TRBD2 is a possible D gene (6 bases). The CDR3 consists of 16 residues. CDR1 is MGHDK, CDR2 SYGVNS, per germline. The ends were cut back, 7 bases at V and 0 bases at J, with 17 bases in the middle. CDR3 region: CASTPLERASTDTQYF. CDR3 nucleotides: TGTGCCAGCACCCCCCTCGAGCGGGCTAGCACAGATACGCAGTATTTT.

The chain combines TRBV29-1 with TRBJ1-2; TRBD1 agrees at 8 bases. V shed 6 bases, J shed 5 bases, and the junction held 8 bases outside the gene matches. This CDR3 spans 13 amino acids. Germline V gene data show CDR1 as SQVTM and CDR2 as ANQGSEA. CDR3 loop: CSVRDRGGYGYTF. The CDR3 region has the DNA TGCAGCGTACGAGACAGGGGCGGGTATGGCTACACCTTC.

The chain couples TRBV7-2 to TRBJ1-2; D is unresolved. The length of the CDR3 is 13 residues. V shed 5 bases and J shed 11 bases, with 18 bases lying between them. CDR1 is SGHTA, CDR2 FQGNSA, per germline. The CDR3 DNA follows: TGTGCCAGCAGCGTAGTGGGCCGGCAAGAGTACACCTTC. Its protein is CASSVVGRQEYTF. The full variable domain, in which reference TRBV7-2 and TRBJ1-2 provide the parts outside the CDR3, is GAGVSQSPSNKVTEKGKDVELRCDPISGHTALYWYRQSLGQGLEFLIYFQGNSAPDKSGLPSDRFSAERTGGSVSTLTIQRTQQEDSAVYLCASSVVGRQEYTFGSGTRLTVV.

In the case of this clone: At the DNA level, this CDR3 is encoded by other sequences in the same sample as well. J is TRBJ2-2 and V is TRBV5-1; D might be TRBD2 (6 bases). Between the trimmed V and J ends, which lost 4 bases and 2 bases, there was a span of 9 bases. Germline V gene sequence: CDR1 SGHRS, CDR2 YFSETQ. The CDR3 is made up of 14 amino acids. CDR3 bases: TGCGCCAGCAGCCCGGGACTTAACACCGGGGAGCTGTTTTTT. Its translation: CASSPGLNTGELFF.

This sequence joins TRBV27 and TRBJ1-1, with D perhaps matching TRBD1 (6 bases). The length of the CDR3 is 15 residues. The germline V and J ends were trimmed by 5 bases and 6 bases, with 19 bases remaining between them. The V gene's germline CDR1 is MNHEY and CDR2 SMNVEV (reference sequence). CDR3 in DNA: TGTGCCAGCAGTGCCCTCTGGGGGGCAAAACCTGAAGCTTTCTTT. Encoded protein: CASSALWGAKPEAFF.

The rearrangement uses TRBV6-5 and TRBJ2-2, with 12 bases aligning to TRBD2. The germline V gene encodes CDR1 MNHEY and CDR2 SVGAGI. Trimming cost V 5 bases and J 7 bases; bases outside gene matches: 5. This CDR3 spans 15 amino acids. The CDR3 DNA follows: TGTGCCAGCAGTACAACTAGCGGGAGGTTCGGGGAGCTGTTTTTT. This translates into CASSTTSGRFGELFF.

The chain links TRBV7-8 to TRBJ1-1; D gene unclear. The CDR3 is 15 residues long. V lost 1 base, J lost 0 bases, and 9 bases lay in between. Germline-derived CDR1 and CDR2 are SGHVS and FQNEAQ. The CDR3 DNA reads TGTGCCAGCAGCTTAGGGCTCCCTATGAACACTGAAGCTTTCTTT. Translated, it gives CASSLGLPMNTEAFF.

The chain uses TRBV9 and TRBJ2-1, with 7 bases matching TRBD2. Germline V lookup: CDR1 SGDLS, CDR2 YYNGEE. J was trimmed by 8 bases and V by 1 base; bases with no gene match: 9. The CDR3 has 15 amino acids. CDR3 in DNA: TGTGCCAGCAGCGTATTCTGGGCGGGAGTCTATGAGCAGTTCTTC. Translated: CASSVFWAGVYEQFF.

The CDR3 here is CASSTGTSGWYTQYF. In nucleotides, the CDR3 is TGTGCCAGCAGTACCGGGACTAGCGGGTGGTATACGCAGTATTTT. The chain carries TRBV6-1 and TRBJ2-3, with 12 nucleotides matching TRBD2. The CDR3 is 15 amino acids. Losses at the gene ends were 5 bases for V and 7 bases for J; bases not matched to a gene: 7. The germline V gene encodes CDR1 MNHNS and CDR2 SASEGT.

CDR3 nucleotide sequence: TGTGCCAGCAGCTTTGGGCCGGATCAGCCCCAGCATTTT. It translates to CASSFGPDQPQHF. This rearrangement joins TRBV7-8 to TRBJ1-5; D remains unclear. V was shortened by 3 bases and J by 5 bases, with 8 bases between the two germline ends. The CDR3 has 13 residues. Germline CDR1 is SGHVS and CDR2 is FQNEAQ.

This chain joins TRBV5-4 and TRBJ2-3, with 8 bases that match TRBD1. In germline, CDR1 is SGHNT, CDR2 YYREEE (reference sequence). This CDR3 is built from 14 residues. V trimming: 5 bases; J trimming: 5 bases; junction bases outside the gene matches: 7. CDR3 DNA sequence: TGTGCCAGCAGGCCGGACAGGGCCGGAGATACGCAGTATTTT. Translating it yields CASRPDRAGDTQYF.

In its sample, this clone was seen once. This chain uses TRBV5-4 with TRBJ2-3; TRBD1 is a possible D gene (5 bases). The germline V gene encodes CDR1 SGHNT and CDR2 YYREEE (reference sequence). The CDR3 is 15 residues long. V lost 4 bases and J lost 3, with 15 bases in between. DNA for the CDR3: TGTGCCAGCAGCCAGGCAGGGATAAGTACAGATACGCAGTATTTT. This translates into CASSQAGISTDTQYF.

The CDR3 protein is CASSPLTGNPFYEQYF. The CDR3 nucleotides are TGTGCCAGCTCACCACTTACAGGGAACCCATTCTACGAGCAGTACTTC. The chain has TRBV18 and TRBJ2-7, with a weak D call TRBD1 (6 bases). The CDR3 length is 16 residues. The ends were cut back, 1 base at V and 3 bases at J, with 16 bases in the middle. Germline CDR1 reads KGHSH; CDR2 reads LQKENI.